This T cell receptor beta chain was obtained from a study of molecular identifiers for immune sequencing clone quantification. Study at large: In replicates, RNA from around 20,000 or 100,000 naive CD8 cells was divided five ways and four parts were sequenced.

It was from approximately 22,000 to 940,000 sorted cells, with 10%, 30% or 50% RNA, that naive CD8 libraries came. Sorting isolated naive CD8 T cells as CD8+CD4-CCR7+CD45RA+ events. TCRdb itself ran the PCR reads through MiXCR, one entry per CDR3 protein. The sample contains some 97,000 distinct CDR3 sequences, roughly 38% of which appear only once. This clonotype was seen only a few times. With V trimmed by 0 bases and J by 3 bases, 8 bases remained unmatched. Germline CDR1 is LGHDT and CDR2 is YNNKEL (reference sequence). The CDR3 has 17 amino acids. The receptor's source is a human donor in good health. Some libraries in this study had Jurkat cell RNA spiked in. The genes are TRBV3-1 and TRBJ2-7; TRBD2 agrees at 10 bases. Input material: naive CD8+ T cells from blood, with Jurkat cell RNA spiked in. Subset noted: FACS-sorted CD8+CD4-CCR7+CD45RA+ naive T cells. The CDR3 DNA sequence: TGTGCCAGCAGCCAAGAAGCGGGAGGGGCGGTGATCTACGAGCAGTACTTC. Translation gives CASSQEAGGAVIYEQYF.